These T cell receptor beta chains were read from a single sample in a study of identical twins. TCRdb passed the 5' RACE reads through MiXCR, listing each CDR3 protein once. The table has 150,000 or so distinct CDR3 sequences, under 4.5% seen once. Material: memory T cells sorted from blood. These receptors all come from a man aged 18 to 30 in good health. CDR3s leave out the opening cysteine and the closing phenylalanine or tryptophan.

V	J	CDR3
TRBV7-9	TRBJ1-1	ASSAGQENRITEAF
TRBV20-1	TRBJ1-5	SASGRNQPQH
TRBV2	TRBJ2-1	ASTLSRDRGIDEQF
TRBV28	TRBJ2-7	AIFPRGRTYEQY
TRBV20-1	TRBJ1-1	SASNTLNTEAF
TRBV6-1	TRBJ2-1	ASTSYNEQF
TRBV6-1	TRBJ2-7	ASSPVQGMQY
TRBV20-1	TRBJ2-2	SASSRRAYSGELF
TRBV7-2	TRBJ2-1	ASSLSGREF
TRBV4-2	TRBJ1-6	ASSSLGDSPLH
TRBV6-2/TRBV6-3	TRBJ2-3	ASSYREADTQY
TRBV15	TRBJ2-1	ATSRWLGRGTTGESRFLGQF
TRBV5-6	TRBJ2-7	ASSRWDEQY
TRBV6-4	TRBJ2-1	ASYYEREDSYNEQF
TRBV18	TRBJ2-1	ASQQDSPSNEQF
TRBV29-1	TRBJ2-1	SVGPGPNEQF
TRBV2	TRBJ1-6	ASTADRGNSPLH
TRBV4-2	TRBJ2-2	ASSQLASAGELF
TRBV21-1	TRBJ2-3	ASSGTACSTDTQY
TRBV6-2/TRBV6-3	TRBJ1-1	ASRQPMNTEAF
TRBV2	TRBJ2-3	ASSEARDRALDTQY
TRBV5-6	TRBJ2-3	ASSGQGTDTQY
TRBV20-1	TRBJ2-3	SARAGTSGSQGAQY
TRBV5-8	TRBJ1-2	ASSLASVRGMGYGYT
TRBV14	TRBJ2-1	ASSPFDGYRQF
TRBV12-3/TRBV12-4	TRBJ1-5	ASSLTGALQPQH
TRBV11-2	TRBJ2-3	ASSLSGTPRTSTDTQY
TRBV4-2	TRBJ2-3	ASSQESRPRTDTQY
TRBV24-1	TRBJ2-6	ATSDPGGSGANVLT
TRBV7-3	TRBJ2-2	ASSLSAGTSGKVGELF
TRBV12-3/TRBV12-4	TRBJ1-1	ASTSPWTEAF
TRBV7-8	TRBJ2-7	ASSVGQTYEQY
TRBV11-2	TRBJ1-3	ASSWTGGNTIY
TRBV2	TRBJ2-7	ASSGGQGLYEQY
TRBV30	TRBJ1-1	AWRLGNTEAF
TRBV11-2	TRBJ1-5	ASSPSGGGNQPQH
TRBV4-3	TRBJ1-5	ASSQEERQPQH
TRBV12-3/TRBV12-4	TRBJ2-1	ASSPGRTGF
TRBV4-3	TRBJ2-7	ASSQGVGRGLEQY
TRBV6-1	TRBJ1-1	ASRRGDRAVRAF
TRBV5-5	TRBJ1-5	ASSEGVGGSPQH
TRBV7-6	TRBJ2-2	ASSLEFRGRGTGELF
TRBV7-2	TRBJ1-2	ASSSDRAAGYT
TRBV30	TRBJ2-2	AWSGQGWTGELF
TRBV7-2	TRBJ1-2	ASSPTWHSANYGYT
TRBV6-1	TRBJ2-3	ASSDRTGTDTQY
TRBV20-1	TRBJ2-1	SARAQAYNEQF
TRBV27	TRBJ2-1	ASRAGNDNEQF
TRBV29-1	TRBJ2-1	SHAHNEQF